The source of this TCR beta chain is a study of response to subunit inactivated influenza vaccine. The junction had 5 bases not matched to a gene; V was cut back by 0 bases and J by 2 bases. The germline CDR1 and CDR2 sequences are SGHRS and YFSETQ. The CDR3 sequence is 16 residues long. TCRdb re-derived calls from the RT-PCR reads in MiXCR, one entry per CDR3 protein. The table shows fewer than 750,000 distinct CDR3 sequences, with approximately 14% occurring only once. This clonotype has just a few counts. Sample: PBMCs from blood, taken roughly 12 days after vaccination. This chain joins TRBV5-1 and TRBJ2-1; TRBD1 agrees at 7 bases. This clonotype was obtained from a man aged 45 to 65 who received an inactivated influenza vaccine. CDR3 nucleotide sequence: TGCGCCAGCAGCTTGGGGGACAGTGCTACCTACAATGAGCAGTTCTTC. It encodes CASSLGDSATYNEQFF.